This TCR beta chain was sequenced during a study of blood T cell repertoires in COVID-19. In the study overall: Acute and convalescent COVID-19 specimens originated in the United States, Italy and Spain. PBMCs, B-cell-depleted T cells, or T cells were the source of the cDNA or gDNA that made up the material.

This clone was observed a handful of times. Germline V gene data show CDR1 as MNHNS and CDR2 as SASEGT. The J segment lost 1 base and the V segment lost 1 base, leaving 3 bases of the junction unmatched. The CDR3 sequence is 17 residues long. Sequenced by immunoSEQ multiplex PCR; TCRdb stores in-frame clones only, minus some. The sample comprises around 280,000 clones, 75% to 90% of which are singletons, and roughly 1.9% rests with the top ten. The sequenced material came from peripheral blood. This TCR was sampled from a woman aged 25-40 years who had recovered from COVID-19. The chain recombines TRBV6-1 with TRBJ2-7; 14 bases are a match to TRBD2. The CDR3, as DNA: TGTGCCAGCAGTGAAGACGGGACTAGCGGGGGTTCCTACGAGCAGTACTTC. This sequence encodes CASSEDGTSGGSYEQYF.